This TCR beta chain originates from a study of T cell responses to AZD1222 COVID-19 vaccine. Study-wide background: Investigators merged groups given second doses at roughly 4 or roughly 12 weeks.

The CDR3 totals 15 residues. CDR1 is LNHDA and CDR2 is SQIVND in the germline V gene (reference sequence). With V trimmed by 3 bases and J by 1 base, 1 base remained unmatched. Study-level findings and limits: Donors were largely white British and mainly female; clonal diversity was possibly underestimated. Baseline antibody screening turned up just a handful of seropositive AZD1222 recipients.

A word on this clone: Its antigen is still unknown.

Sequencing was performed with immunoSEQ multiplex PCR; in TCRdb, only in-frame clones are kept and a portion is missing. Here the sample spans some 110,000 clones, roughly 88% being singletons. This chain connects TRBV19 to TRBJ2-5; 11 positions agree with TRBD2. The sample consisted of peripheral blood, taken on day 0 of AZD1222 vaccination. The TCR was taken from an adult in good health. The DNA for the CDR3 is TGTGCCAGTAGTATTCTAGCGGGGGGCCAAGAGACCCAGTACTTC. Its translation is CASSILAGGQETQYF.